The 5 T cell receptor beta chains presented below share a single source sample, sequenced in a study of cytomegalovirus exposure and HLA in healthy donors. This PCR relied on a set of 60 Vbeta primers and 13 Jbeta primers. Produced via immunoSEQ multiplex PCR; TCRdb's table is partial and in-frame only. The sample lists about 92,000 clones; roughly 81% were seen once. Sequencing input: PBMCs. These receptors were obtained from a woman aged 18-29 years in good health and CMV-seropositive.

The rearrangement links TRBV19 to TRBJ1-2; D gene uncertain. Per the germline V gene, CDR1 is LNHDA and CDR2 is SQIVND (reference sequence). The CDR3 length is 12 residues. Trimming stripped 5 bases from V and 4 bases from J, with 8 bases between. The CDR3 sequence is CASSEHAYGYTF. For the CDR3, the DNA is TGTGCCAGTAGTGAACATGCCTATGGCTACACCTTC.

The chain combines TRBV10-3 with TRBJ1-2, with TRBD1 matching over 11 bases. From germline, CDR1 is ENHRY and CDR2 SYGVKD. V lost 5 bases and J lost 6; bases outside the gene matches: 5. The CDR3 loop spans 14 amino acids. Here the CDR3 reads CAISWTGGGDGYTF. CDR3 sequence (DNA): TGTGCCATCAGTTGGACAGGGGGCGGAGATGGCTACACCTTC.

The chain uses TRBV7-2 and TRBJ1-2, with D uncertain. The CDR3 consists of 14 residues. Germline V gene lookup returns CDR1 SGHTA and CDR2 FQGNSA. The V end lost 1 base, the J end lost 5 bases, and 11 bases lay between the germline ends. This CDR3 reads CASSLDGVGYGYTF. DNA for the CDR3: TGTGCCAGCAGCTTAGACGGGGTGGGGTATGGCTACACCTTC. Full variable domain (rest looked up from reference TRBV7-2 and TRBJ1-2): GAGVSQSPSNKVTEKGKDVELRCDPISGHTALYWYRQSLGQGLEFLIYFQGNSAPDKSGLPSDRFSAERTGGSVSTLTIQRTQQEDSAVYLCASSLDGVGYGYTFGSGTRLTVV.

The V call is TRBV5-4, the J call TRBJ1-1, with 7 bases aligning to TRBD1. Germline CDR1 reads SGHNT; CDR2 reads YYREEE (reference sequence). Unmatched junction bases numbered 9, after V lost 4 bases and J lost 6 bases. This CDR3 is built from 14 residues. CDR3 sequence: CASSDLNRGAEAFF. CDR3 DNA: TGTGCCAGCAGCGACCTAAACAGGGGAGCTGAAGCTTTCTTT.

V and J are TRBV7-6 and TRBJ2-1, with 12 bases aligning to TRBD2. V dropped 2 bases and J dropped 8; count of bases not matched to a gene: 7. The CDR3 is 16 residues long. Germline V lookup: CDR1 SGHVS, CDR2 FNYEAQ. The CDR3 nucleotides read TGTGCCAGCAGCTTACAAAGACTAGCGGGGGCGGATGAGCAGTTCTTC. Translation: CASSLQRLAGADEQFF. Together with reference TRBV7-6 and TRBJ2-1, the CDR3 gives the full variable domain: GAGVSQSPRYKVTKRGQDVALRCDPISGHVSLYWYRQALGQGPEFLTYFNYEAQQDKSGLPNDRFSAERPEGSISTLTIQRTEQRDSAMYRCASSLQRLAGADEQFFGPGTRLTVL.